This TCR beta chain was found in a study of T cells in localized non-small cell lung cancer. Notes on the study in general: Within adjacent lung there appeared a median roughly 60 of the top 100 tumor clones.

Profiled with immunoSEQ multiplex PCR; TCRdb holds only in-frame clones, not every one. The data show tens of thousands of clones, around 90% seen once. With 2 bases removed from V and 8 bases from J, the gap between germline ends came to 13 bases. Germline V gene data show CDR1 as MNHEY and CDR2 as SVGAGI. The CDR3 totals 14 residues. About this clone: The antigen is unknown.

The material was peripheral blood, obtained before any cancer treatment. The V and J genes are TRBV6-5 and TRBJ2-1; no reliable D call. The clonotype was recovered from a woman between 35 and 70 years old with stage I lung adenocarcinoma. CDR3 in amino acids: CASSYLGRLDEQFF. The CDR3 region has the DNA TGTGCCAGCAGTTACCTTGGGCGCCTCGATGAGCAGTTCTTC.